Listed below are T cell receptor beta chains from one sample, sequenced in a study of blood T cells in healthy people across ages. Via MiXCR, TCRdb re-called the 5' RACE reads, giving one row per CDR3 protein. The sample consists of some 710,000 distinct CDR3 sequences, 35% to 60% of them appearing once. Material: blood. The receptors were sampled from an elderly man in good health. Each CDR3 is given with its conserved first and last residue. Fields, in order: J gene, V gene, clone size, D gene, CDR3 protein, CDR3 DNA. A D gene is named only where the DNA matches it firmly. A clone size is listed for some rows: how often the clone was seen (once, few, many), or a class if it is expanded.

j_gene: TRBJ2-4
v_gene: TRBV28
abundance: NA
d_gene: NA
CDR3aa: CASSPGRRGNIQYF
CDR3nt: TGTGCCAGCAGTCCGGGCCGGCGGGGAAACATTCAGTACTTC

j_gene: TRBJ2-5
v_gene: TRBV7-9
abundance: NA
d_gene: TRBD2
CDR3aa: CASSPRLAGGLEETQYF
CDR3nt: TGTGCCAGCAGCCCCAGACTAGCGGGAGGCCTTGAAGAGACCCAGTACTTC

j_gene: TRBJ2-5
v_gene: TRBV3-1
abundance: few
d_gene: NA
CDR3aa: CASSQGSDPPRVGTQYF
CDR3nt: TGTGCCAGCAGCCAAGGGTCTGACCCACCGAGGGTCGGGACCCAGTACTTC

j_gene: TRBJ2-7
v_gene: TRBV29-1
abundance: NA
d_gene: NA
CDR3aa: CSGAGVRDEQYF
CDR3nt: TGCAGCGGAGCAGGGGTTCGCGACGAGCAGTACTTC

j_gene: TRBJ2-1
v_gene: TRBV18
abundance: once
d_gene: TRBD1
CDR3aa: CASSPGTDRETQFF
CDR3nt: TGTGCCAGCTCACCAGGGACAGATAGAGAGACCCAGTTCTTC

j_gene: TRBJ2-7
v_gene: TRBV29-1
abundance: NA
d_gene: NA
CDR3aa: CSVESAYEQYF
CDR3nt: TGCAGCGTTGAGTCGGCCTACGAGCAGTACTTC

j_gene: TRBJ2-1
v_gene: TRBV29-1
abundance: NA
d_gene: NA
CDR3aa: CRRWGEQFF
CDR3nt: TGCAGACGGTGGGGTGAGCAGTTCTTC

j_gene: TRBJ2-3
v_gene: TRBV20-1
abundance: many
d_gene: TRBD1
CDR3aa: CSALWDRSTDTQYF
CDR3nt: TGCAGTGCTCTGTGGGACAGGAGCACAGATACGCAGTATTTT

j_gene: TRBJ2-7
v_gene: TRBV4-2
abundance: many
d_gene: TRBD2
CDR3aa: CASSQDKLAYEQYF
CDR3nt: TGTGCCAGCAGCCAAGATAAACTAGCGTACGAGCAGTACTTC

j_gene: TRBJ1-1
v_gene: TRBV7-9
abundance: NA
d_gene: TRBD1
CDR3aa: CASSLTGGVDTEAFF
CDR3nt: TGTGCCAGCAGCCTGACAGGGGGGGTTGACACTGAAGCTTTCTTT